This is a list of T cell receptor beta chains from one sample in a study of cytomegalovirus exposure and HLA in healthy donors. The method was immunoSEQ multiplex PCR; TCRdb's version includes in-frame clones alone and lacks a portion of them. The repertoire holds 150,000 to 200,000 clones, about 85% seen once, with 2% to 2.5% in the top ten. Sequenced material: PBMCs. The origin of the receptors is a man aged 25-40 years in good health and CMV-seropositive. CDR3s include the opening cysteine and the closing phenylalanine or tryptophan. D genes are given only for firm matches. Some rows have no size entry. The others give once, few or many, or a class for an expanded clone.

clone size,J gene,V gene,D gene,CDR3 protein,CDR3 DNA
-,TRBJ2-7,TRBV7-9,TRBD2,CASSALAGPIYEQYF,TGTGCCAGCAGCGCCTTAGCGGGGCCTATCTACGAGCAGTACTTC
-,TRBJ2-2,TRBV10-3,TRBD2,CAISDSGGLSAGELFF,TGTGCCATCAGTGACAGCGGGGGGCTTTCGGCCGGGGAGCTGTTTTTT
-,TRBJ2-1,TRBV5-1,-,CASSSGSGGLYNEQFF,TGCGCCAGCAGCTCCGGGTCGGGGGGCCTATACAATGAGCAGTTCTTC
-,TRBJ2-3,TRBV6-6,TRBD1,CASSLTGVTDTQYF,TGTGCCAGCAGCCTGACAGGGGTTACAGATACGCAGTATTTT
-,TRBJ1-5,TRBV21-1,-,CASSRQTGFNNQPQHF,TGTGCCAGCAGCAGACAAACAGGGTTTAACAATCAGCCCCAGCATTTT
-,TRBJ2-1,TRBV5-1,-,CASSLVQRSANEQFF,TGCGCCAGCAGCTTAGTCCAGCGGAGTGCCAATGAGCAGTTCTTC
-,TRBJ2-1,TRBV4-1,TRBD2,CASSRLLAGGQREQFF,TGCGCCAGCAGCCGCCTACTAGCGGGGGGGCAGCGCGAGCAGTTCTTC
-,TRBJ1-3,TRBV7-9,-,CASSSTGDGGGNTIYF,TGTGCCAGCAGCTCAACCGGGGACGGAGGGGGAAACACCATATATTTT
once,TRBJ2-5,TRBV5-4,TRBD2,CASSSRTSGDGETQYF,TGTGCCAGCAGTTCCCGGACTAGCGGGGACGGAGAGACCCAGTACTTC
-,TRBJ1-2,TRBV19,-,CASQTTSNYYGYTF,TGTGCCAGCCAAACTACGTCCAACTATTATGGCTACACCTTC
-,TRBJ2-4,TRBV6-1,-,CASSEGGPVDIQYF,TGTGCCAGCAGTGAGGGGGGTCCTGTAGACATTCAGTACTTC
-,TRBJ1-2,TRBV4-1,TRBD1,CASSRPGQGIHGYTF,TGCGCCAGCAGCCGCCCGGGACAGGGGATACATGGCTACACCTTC
-,TRBJ2-4,TRBV11-1,-,CASSTRDNKNIQYF,TGTGCCAGCAGCACCCGGGACAACAAAAACATTCAGTACTTC
-,TRBJ1-1,TRBV5-4,-,CASSFGEPNTEAFF,TGTGCCAGCAGCTTTGGTGAGCCGAACACTGAAGCTTTCTTT